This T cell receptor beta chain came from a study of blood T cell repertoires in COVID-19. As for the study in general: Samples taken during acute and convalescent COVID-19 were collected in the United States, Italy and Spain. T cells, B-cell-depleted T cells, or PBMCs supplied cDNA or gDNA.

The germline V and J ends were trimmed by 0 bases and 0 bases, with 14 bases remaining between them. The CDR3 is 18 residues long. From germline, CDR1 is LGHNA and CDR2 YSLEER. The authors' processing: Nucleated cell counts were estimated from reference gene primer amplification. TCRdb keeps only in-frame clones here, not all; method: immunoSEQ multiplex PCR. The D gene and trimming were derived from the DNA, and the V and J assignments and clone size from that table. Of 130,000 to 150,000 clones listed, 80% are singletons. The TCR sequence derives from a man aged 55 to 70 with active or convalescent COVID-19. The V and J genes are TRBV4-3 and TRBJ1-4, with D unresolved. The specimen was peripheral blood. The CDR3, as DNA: TGCGCCAGCAGCCAAGACACCGGGAACCTCGCAACTAATGAAAAACTGTTTTTT. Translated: CASSQDTGNLATNEKLFF.